Included here is one T cell receptor beta chain sequence, with context. The target antigen is unknown. The PCR contained 60 Vbeta and 13 Jbeta primers. Clones were sequenced by immunoSEQ multiplex PCR, and TCRdb holds only the in-frame ones, with some missing. This table has about 150,000 clones, approximately 78% appearing once. The data stem from a study of cytomegalovirus exposure and HLA in healthy donors. The overall study: HLA-typed donors contributed 65 million to 95 million unique TCRs, which were held in an early data release. Whole-study results and caveats: A previous analysis found most TCR beta V segments productive roughly 87% or roughly 30% of the time. TCR beta sequences reportedly predicted the HLA-A and HLA-B alleles of most subjects accurately.

CDR3 length: 14 residues. CDR1 ENHRY and CDR2 SYGVKD come from the germline V gene. V was pared by 6 bases and J by 5 bases, with 1 base of the junction left unmatched. This receptor was obtained from a woman aged 45-60 years in good health and CMV-seropositive. The material sequenced was PBMCs. The V gene is TRBV10-3, the J gene TRBJ2-1, with 13 nucleotides matching TRBD2. The CDR3 spells CAIRTSGGNNEQFF. CDR3 DNA sequence: TGTGCCATCAGGACTAGCGGGGGGAACAATGAGCAGTTCTTC.